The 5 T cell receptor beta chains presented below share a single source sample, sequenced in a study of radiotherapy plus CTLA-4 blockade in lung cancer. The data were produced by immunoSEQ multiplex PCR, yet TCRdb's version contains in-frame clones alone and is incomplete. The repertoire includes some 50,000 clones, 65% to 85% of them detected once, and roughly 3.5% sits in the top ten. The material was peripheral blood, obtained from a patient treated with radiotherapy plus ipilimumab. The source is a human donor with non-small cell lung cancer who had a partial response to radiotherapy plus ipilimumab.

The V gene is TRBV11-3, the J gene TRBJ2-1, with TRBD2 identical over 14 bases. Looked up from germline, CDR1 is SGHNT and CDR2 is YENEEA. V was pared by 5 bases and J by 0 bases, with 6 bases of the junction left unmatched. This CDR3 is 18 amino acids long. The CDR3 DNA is TGTGCCAGCAGCCCAGGACTAGCGGGGGGAAGCTCCTACAATGAGCAGTTCTTC. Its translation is CASSPGLAGGSSYNEQFF.

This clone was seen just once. The CDR3 region is CASSVGGGGITGELFF. DNA of the CDR3: TGTGCCAGCAGCGTAGGCGGGGGGGGTATCACCGGGGAGCTGTTTTTT. The rearrangement links TRBV9 to TRBJ2-2, with TRBD2 matching 9 bases. The ends lost 0 bases at V and 4 bases at J; junction bases unmatched: 4. The CDR3 covers 16 residues. Germline CDR1 is SGDLS and CDR2 is YYNGEE. Full variable domain (remainder filled in from reference TRBV9 and TRBJ2-2): DSGVTQTPKHLITATGQRVTLRCSPRSGDLSVYWYQQSLDQGLQFLIQYYNGEERAKGNILERFSAQQFPDLHSELNLSSLELGDSALYFCASSVGGGGITGELFFGEGSRLTVL.

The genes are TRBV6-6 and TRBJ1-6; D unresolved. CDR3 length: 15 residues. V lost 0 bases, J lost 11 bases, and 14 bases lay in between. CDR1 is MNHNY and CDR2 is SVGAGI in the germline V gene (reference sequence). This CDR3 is CASSYSELPGTPLHF. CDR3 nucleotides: TGTGCCAGCAGTTACTCTGAACTTCCGGGGACACCCCTCCACTTT.

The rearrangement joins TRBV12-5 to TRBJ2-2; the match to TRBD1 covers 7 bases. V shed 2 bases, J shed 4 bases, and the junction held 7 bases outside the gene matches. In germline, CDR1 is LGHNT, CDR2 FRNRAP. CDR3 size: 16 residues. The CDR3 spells CASGLSPGQSTGELFF. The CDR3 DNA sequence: TGTGCTAGTGGTTTGTCACCGGGACAGAGCACCGGGGAGCTGTTTTTT.

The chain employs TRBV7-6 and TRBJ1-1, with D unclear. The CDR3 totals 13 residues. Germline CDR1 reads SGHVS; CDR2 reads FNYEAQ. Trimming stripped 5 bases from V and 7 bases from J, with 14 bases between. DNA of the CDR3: TGTGCCAGCAGCCCGGGTTTAAGCAATGAAGCTTTCTTT. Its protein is CASSPGLSNEAFF. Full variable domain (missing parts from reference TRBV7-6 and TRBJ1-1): GAGVSQSPRYKVTKRGQDVALRCDPISGHVSLYWYRQALGQGPEFLTYFNYEAQQDKSGLPNDRFSAERPEGSISTLTIQRTEQRDSAMYRCASSPGLSNEAFFGQGTRLTVV.